The source of this T cell receptor (beta chain) is a study of cytomegalovirus exposure and HLA in healthy donors. Study background: Earlier, approximately 190 million T cells were analyzed, and about 120 million unique TCR beta sequences were found among them. Regarding the study as a whole: The CMV antigen specificity of a few CMV-associated chains was confirmed through in vitro analysis. As a later analysis showed, a missense DCLRE1C variant was linked to trimming of TCR beta V- and J-genes.

With 60 Vbeta and 13 Jbeta primers, the PCR was carried out. In the original analysis: It was a later analysis that counted about 80 million unique TCR beta chains, of which roughly 11 million were shared. Clones were read by immunoSEQ multiplex PCR, and TCRdb kept only the in-frame ones, dropping some. V, J and clone size are taken as reported in that table, and D and trimming were inferred from the DNA itself. The sample shows some 130,000 clones, over 75% of them seen only once. Of note for this clone: Its antigen is currently unknown.

The sequence was obtained from a man under 40 in good health. The sequenced sample consisted of PBMCs.

DNA of the CDR3: TGTGCCAGCAGCTTAGGTCTAGCGAACACCGGGGAGCTGTTTTTT. This codes for CASSLGLANTGELFF. This chain uses TRBV11-2 with TRBJ2-2, with D uncertain. The V end lost 1 base, the J end lost 0 bases, and 6 bases lay between the germline ends. This CDR3 spans 15 amino acids. Germline CDR1 is SGHAT and CDR2 is FQNNGV.